This entry lists 17 T cell receptor beta chains sequenced from one sample in a study of T cell changes during pregnancy in multiple sclerosis. Generated by immunoSEQ multiplex PCR, the TCRdb table keeps only in-frame clones and is missing some. Of around 70,000 clones in the sample, approximately 90% were seen once. The material was peripheral blood, obtained in the third trimester of pregnancy. The receptors were sampled from a female donor with multiple sclerosis, enrolled in a pregnancy study.

CDR3 region: CASSPGTAGDNEQFF. The CDR3 DNA reads as TGTGCCAGCAGCCCCGGGACAGCAGGAGACAATGAGCAGTTCTTC. This rearrangement joins TRBV7-3 to TRBJ2-1; 7 bases line up with TRBD1. V shed 5 bases and J 5 bases; nucleotides not matched to a gene: 9. Germline-derived CDR1 and CDR2 are SGHTA and FQGTGA. The CDR3 contains 15 residues. The full variable domain, rest sourced from reference TRBV7-3 and TRBJ2-1, is GAGVSQTPSNKVTEKGKYVELRCDPISGHTALYWYRQSLGQGPEFLIYFQGTGAADDSGLPNDRFFAVRPEGSVSTLKIQRTERGDSAVYLCASSPGTAGDNEQFFGPGTRLTVL.

The rearrangement links TRBV28 to TRBJ1-5, with TRBD1 matching 9 bases. The V gene's germline CDR1 is MDHEN and CDR2 SYDVKM. V gave up 5 bases and J gave up 7 bases; unmatched junction bases: 9. This CDR3 contains 15 residues. CDR3 DNA: TGTGCCAGCAGTATACGGGACAGGGAGGCCCAGCCCCAGCATTTT. It is translated as CASSIRDREAQPQHF. Full variable domain (remainder filled in from reference TRBV28 and TRBJ1-5): DVKVTQSSRYLVKRTGEKVFLECVQDMDHENMFWYRQDPGLGLRLIYFSYDVKMKEKGDIPEGYSVSREKKERFSLILESASTNQTSMYLCASSIRDREAQPQHFGDGTRLSIL.

The V call is TRBV5-6, the J call TRBJ2-1; the match to TRBD2 covers 7 bases. Germline V gene data show CDR1 as SGHDT and CDR2 as YYEEEE. After removal of 0 bases from V and 13 bases from J, the junction contained 1 base not matched to a gene. The CDR3 covers 11 residues. The CDR3 region is CASSLEGLQFF. In DNA form, the CDR3 reads TGTGCCAGCAGCTTGGAGGGACTACAGTTCTTC.

The chain combines TRBV30 with TRBJ2-3, with 14 bases lining up with TRBD2. V shed 0 bases and J 0 bases; nucleotides not matched to a gene: 8. Germline V gene lookup returns CDR1 GTSNPN and CDR2 SVGIG (reference sequence). The CDR3 is 19 amino acids. CDR3 sequence (DNA): TGTGCCTGGAGTGTGACTAGCGGGGGGGCATTCTCTAGCACAGATACGCAGTATTTT. Translation gives CAWSVTSGGAFSSTDTQYF. Variable domain in full (rest from reference TRBV30 and TRBJ2-3): SQTIHQWPATLVQPVGSPLSLECTVEGTSNPNLYWYRQAAGRGLQLLFYSVGIGQISSEVPQNLSASRPQDRQFILSSKKLLLSDSGFYLCAWSVTSGGAFSSTDTQYFGPGTRLTVL.

The V call is TRBV4-3, the J call TRBJ2-1; the D gene is possibly TRBD2 (6 bases). The CDR3 is made up of 16 amino acids. Deletions cut 0 bases from V and 0 bases from J, with 9 bases between. The germline V gene encodes CDR1 LGHNA and CDR2 YSLEER. The CDR3 loop is CASSQDRDFSYNEQFF. The CDR3 DNA reads as TGCGCCAGCAGCCAAGACAGGGACTTCTCCTACAATGAGCAGTTCTTC.

The DNA of the CDR3 is TGTGCCAGCAGCACGGGACAGGGGGCCTACAATGAGCAGTTCTTC. Encoded protein: CASSTGQGAYNEQFF. The chain has TRBV5-4 and TRBJ2-1; 11 bases align to TRBD1. CDR1 and CDR2 from the germline V gene are SGHNT and YYREEE (reference sequence). The CDR3 is 15 amino acids. The J segment lost 2 bases and the V segment lost 4 bases, leaving 2 bases of the junction unmatched.

The V gene is TRBV5-1, the J gene TRBJ2-5; 7 positions match TRBD2. Germline lookup yields CDR1 SGHRS and CDR2 YFSETQ. Losses at the gene ends were 0 bases for V and 3 bases for J; bases not matched to a gene: 5. The CDR3 totals 15 residues. CDR3 in DNA: TGCGCCAGCAGCTTGGGGACTAGTCAAGAAGAGACCCAGTACTTC. It is translated as CASSLGTSQEETQYF.

The chain recombines TRBV6-5 with TRBJ2-5; 11 bases align to TRBD2. This CDR3 region has 14 residues. Trimming cost V 5 bases and J 5 bases; bases outside gene matches: 4. CDR1 is MNHEY, CDR2 SVGAGI, per germline. CDR3 protein: CASSRRLAGETQYF. The CDR3 DNA is TGTGCCAGCAGTCGAAGACTAGCGGGGGAGACCCAGTACTTC.

This chain links TRBV19 with TRBJ1-1; D perhaps matches TRBD1 (5 bases). CDR1 is LNHDA and CDR2 is SQIVND in the germline V gene (reference sequence). Deletions cut 2 bases from V and 1 base from J, with 11 bases between. CDR3 length: 15 amino acids. CDR3 sequence: CASSIWRGRNTEAFF. Here the CDR3 DNA reads TGTGCCAGTAGTATATGGAGGGGACGGAACACTGAAGCTTTCTTT.

The chain links TRBV7-2 to TRBJ1-1, with unresolved D. The CDR3 loop spans 13 amino acids. Germline V gene sequence: CDR1 SGHTA, CDR2 FQGNSA. V shed 4 bases and J shed 1 base, with 7 bases lying between them. The CDR3 is CASSSQQNTEAFF. CDR3 nucleotide sequence: TGTGCCAGCAGCTCACAGCAGAACACTGAAGCTTTCTTT.

The chain employs TRBV5-4 and TRBJ1-1; no clear D gene. This CDR3 is 14 amino acids long. V gave up 2 bases and J gave up 4 bases, with 12 bases separating them. Looked up from germline, CDR1 is SGHNT and CDR2 is YYREEE (reference sequence). The CDR3 sequence: CASSLLPRGTEAFF. CDR3 DNA sequence: TGTGCCAGCAGCTTACTCCCCAGAGGCACTGAAGCTTTCTTT.

The chain employs TRBV5-1 and TRBJ2-1; TRBD1 aligns across 7 bases. This CDR3 comprises 14 residues. Germline V lookup: CDR1 SGHRS, CDR2 YFSETQ. The V and J ends lost 4 bases and 6 bases, in that order; junction bases with no gene match: 7. The CDR3 bases are TGCGCCAGCAGCCTAGGACAGGAGGTCAATGAGCAGTTCTTC. Its protein product is CASSLGQEVNEQFF.

This chain joins TRBV6-1 and TRBJ2-5; the D is unclear. Germline-derived CDR1 and CDR2 are MNHNS and SASEGT. The CDR3 length is 15 residues. The ends were cut back, 7 bases at V and 3 bases at J, with 18 bases in the middle. For the CDR3, the DNA is TGTGCCAGCACCCTTATCGCGGCCCGGGAAGAGACCCAGTACTTC. The encoded protein is CASTLIAAREETQYF.

The chain recombines TRBV5-1 with TRBJ2-4, with D possibly being TRBD1 (5 bases). Germline CDR1 is SGHRS and CDR2 is YFSETQ. Trimming took 5 bases from V and 2 from J, leaving 11 bases between them. CDR3 length equals 14 residues. The CDR3 DNA reads as TGCGCCAGCAGTCAAGACAGTTCCAAAAACATTCAGTACTTC. It specifies CASSQDSSKNIQYF. Together with reference TRBV5-1 and TRBJ2-4, the CDR3 gives the full variable domain: KAGVTQTPRYLIKTRGQQVTLSCSPISGHRSVSWYQQTPGQGLQFLFEYFSETQRNKGNFPGRFSGRQFSNSRSEMNVSTLELGDSALYLCASSQDSSKNIQYFGAGTRLSVL.

The chain is built from TRBV10-1 and TRBJ2-7; 7 positions match TRBD1. After removal of 3 bases from V and 3 bases from J, the junction contained 2 bases not matched to a gene. Germline loops: CDR1 WNHNN, CDR2 SYGVQD (reference sequence). The length of the CDR3 is 13 residues. The CDR3 nucleotides are TGCGCCAGCAGTGAAGGGACAGTCTACGAGCAGTACTTC. As protein: CASSEGTVYEQYF.

The DNA for the CDR3 is TGCGCCAGCAGCCAAGAAAGGACAGGGTTTAGTGCGCAGTATTTT. It is translated as CASSQERTGFSAQYF. The chain couples TRBV4-3 to TRBJ2-3; TRBD1 matches at 8 bases. This CDR3 spans 15 amino acids. The germline V gene encodes CDR1 LGHNA and CDR2 YSLEER. Unmatched junction bases numbered 9, after V lost 0 bases and J lost 10 bases.

The chain links TRBV5-4 to TRBJ1-1; a weak D match, TRBD1 (5 bases). The CDR3 spans 16 residues. CDR1 is SGHNT, CDR2 YYREEE, per germline (reference sequence). Trimming took 3 bases from V and 3 from J, leaving 18 bases between them. The CDR3 loop reads CASSSPRLGGDTEAFF. The CDR3 region has the DNA TGTGCCAGCAGCTCCCCCCGGCTGGGGGGTGACACTGAAGCTTTCTTT.